This T cell receptor beta chain emerged from a study of vaccination and CD4 T cells after COVID-19. Whole-study context: The post-COVID sampling time was a median 101 days after diagnosis, ranging from 35 to 161.

The time point here: late sampling 161 to 241 days after vaccination in a few convalescent patients. Regarding treatment: approximately 9-day PBMC culture with coronavirus spike peptide pools or control peptides (ViraFEST assay). Following expansion of antigen-specific T cells with peptide pools, ViraFEST then sequenced TCRs. CD4+ T cells that had been cultured provided DNA sequenced with the Oncomine TCR Beta short-read assay. A single record per CDR3 protein comes from TCRdb applying MiXCR to the PCR reads. The table shows 20,000 to 25,000 distinct CDR3 sequences, with around two fifths occurring only once. Trimming removed 8 bases from V and 4 bases from J; junction bases left unmatched: 7. Germline V CDR1 and CDR2: MNHNS, SASEGT. The CDR3 has 13 residues. Remarks on this clonotype: Its antigen is unidentified.

The chain employs TRBV6-1 and TRBJ1-2, with 7 positions matching TRBD1. This material consisted of CD4+ T cells from blood, cultured in vitro, taken about 7 months after SARS-CoV-2 vaccination. The sequence was obtained from a human donor who had recovered from COVID-19. The CDR3 region is CASHLTGTYGYTF. In DNA, the CDR3 is TGTGCCAGCCACTTGACAGGGACCTATGGCTACACCTTC.